The 2 T cell receptor beta chains listed next were all sequenced from one sample in a study of Graves' ophthalmopathy and Graves' hyperthyroidism. As the template, RNA transcripts were used to amplify TCR beta CDR3 regions. HTBI primers were used in a first-round RT-PCR, which preceded a second-round multiplex PCR. One entry per CDR3 protein results from TCRdb running MiXCR on the multiplex PCR reads. This table has over a million distinct CDR3 sequences, around a third appearing once. The material sequenced was peripheral blood or thyroid tissue (not recorded which). The receptors originated from an adult man with Graves' hyperthyroidism.

The table lists this clonotype with many counts. This chain uses TRBV4-3 with TRBJ2-2, with a weak D call TRBD2 (6 bases). CDR1 and CDR2 from the germline V gene are LGHNA and YSLEER. V lost 2 bases to trimming and J lost 7 bases, with 14 bases between them. The CDR3 is 15 residues long. The CDR3: CASSQPRAGNGELFF. CDR3 nucleotides: TGCGCCAGCAGCCAACCCCGAGCGGGCAACGGGGAGCTGTTTTTT.

The chain carries TRBV12-3 or TRBV12-4 and TRBJ2-5; a possible D gene is TRBD1 (6 bases). V lost 6 bases to trimming and J lost 5 bases, with 16 bases between them. There are 14 residues in the CDR3. The CDR3 DNA reads TGTGCCAGCAGCAGACAGGATTTCTTCGAGACCCAGTACTTC. It is translated as CASSRQDFFETQYF.